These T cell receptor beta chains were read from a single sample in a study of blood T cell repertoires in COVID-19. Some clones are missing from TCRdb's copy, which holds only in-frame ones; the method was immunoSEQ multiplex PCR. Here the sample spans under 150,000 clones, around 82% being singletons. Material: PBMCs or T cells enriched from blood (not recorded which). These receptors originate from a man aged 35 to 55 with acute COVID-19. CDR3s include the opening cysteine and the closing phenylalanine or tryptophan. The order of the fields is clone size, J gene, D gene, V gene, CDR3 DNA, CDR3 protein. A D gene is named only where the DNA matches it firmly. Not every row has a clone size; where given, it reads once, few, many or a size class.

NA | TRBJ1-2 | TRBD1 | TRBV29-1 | TGCAGCGTTAGGGACAGGGCATGGGATGGCTACACCTTC | CSVRDRAWDGYTF
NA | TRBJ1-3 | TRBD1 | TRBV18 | TGTGCCAGCTCACCAGGGGACAGCAAATCTGGAAACACCATATATTTT | CASSPGDSKSGNTIYF
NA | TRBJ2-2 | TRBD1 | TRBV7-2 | TGTGCCAGCAGCTCTATAGCCTCGGGACAGGGCACCGGGGAGCTGTTTTTT | CASSSIASGQGTGELFF
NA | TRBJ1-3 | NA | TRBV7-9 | TGTGCCATACAGGGTACCTTCTCTGGAAACACCATATATTTT | CAIQGTFSGNTIYF
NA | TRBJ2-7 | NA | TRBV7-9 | TGTGCCAGCAGCCACCGAGATGACGAGCAGTACTTC | CASSHRDDEQYF
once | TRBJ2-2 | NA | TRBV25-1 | TGTGCCAGCAGTCCCAGGGCTTCCGGGGAGCTGTTTTTT | CASSPRASGELFF
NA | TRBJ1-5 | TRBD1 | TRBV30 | TGTGCCTGGAGGGGGACAGGGGATAATCAGCCCCAGCATTTT | CAWRGTGDNQPQHF
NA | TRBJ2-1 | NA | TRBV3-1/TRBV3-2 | TGTGCCAGCAGCCAAGGGAGACCCAACGGCGTAAATGAGCAGTTCTTC | CASSQGRPNGVNEQFF
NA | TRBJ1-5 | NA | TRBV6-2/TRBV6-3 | TGTGCCAGCAGCTTCCAGGGCAATCAGCCCCAGCATTTT | CASSFQGNQPQHF
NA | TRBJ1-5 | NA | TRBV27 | TGTGCCAGCAGTTCCAACTGGGGGGTAGCTAGGGTTGGTCAGCCCCAGCATTTT | CASSSNWGVARVGQPQHF
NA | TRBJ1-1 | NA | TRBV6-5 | TGTGCCAGCAGCGACTATTCTCCACGGAACACTGAAGCTTTCTTT | CASSDYSPRNTEAFF
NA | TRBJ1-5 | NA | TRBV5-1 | TGCGCCAGCAGCTTGGCAGGGCATAGCAATCAGCCCCAGCATTTT | CASSLAGHSNQPQHF
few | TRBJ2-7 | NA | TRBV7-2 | TGTGCCAGCAGCTTAGAGAGGGCTCTGTACGAGCAGTACTTC | CASSLERALYEQYF
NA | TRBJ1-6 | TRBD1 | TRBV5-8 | TGTGCCAGCAGCGTGGGACAGGGGAATTCACCCCTCCACTTT | CASSVGQGNSPLHF
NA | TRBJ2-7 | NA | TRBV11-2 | TGTGCCAGCAGCCCCTGGACTGCCACCTACGAGCAGTACTTC | CASSPWTATYEQYF
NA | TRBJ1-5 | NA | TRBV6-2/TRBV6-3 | TGTGCCAGCAGTTACGGGGAGGGGTGGCAGCCCCAGCATTTT | CASSYGEGWQPQHF
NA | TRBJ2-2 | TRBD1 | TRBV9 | TGTGCCAGCAGCGTGTCCGGGACAGGGGGCACCGGGGAGCTGTTTTTT | CASSVSGTGGTGELFF
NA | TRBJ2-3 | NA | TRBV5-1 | TGCGCCAGCAGCTTGGAGCTAACAGATACGCAGTATTTT | CASSLELTDTQYF
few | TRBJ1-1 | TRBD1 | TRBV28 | TGTGCCAGCAGGGGACAGTACGTGAACACTGAAGCTTTCTTT | CASRGQYVNTEAFF
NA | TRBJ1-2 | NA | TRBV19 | TGTGCCAGTAGTATCAGACTGGCGGGCTACACCTTC | CASSIRLAGYTF
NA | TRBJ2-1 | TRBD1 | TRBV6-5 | TGTGCCAGCAGTTACGGGGGACAGGGGAACAATGAGCAGTTCTTC | CASSYGGQGNNEQFF
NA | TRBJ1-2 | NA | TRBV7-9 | TGTGCCAGCAGCATAGTAAACTATGGCTACACCTTC | CASSIVNYGYTF
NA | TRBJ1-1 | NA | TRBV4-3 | TGCGCCAGCAGCCAAGATTATCTCGGGGGTGGAACTGAAGCTTTCTTT | CASSQDYLGGGTEAFF
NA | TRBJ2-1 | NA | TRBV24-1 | TGTGCCACCGAGATTCCCGAAAGCAATGAGCAGTTCTTC | CATEIPESNEQFF
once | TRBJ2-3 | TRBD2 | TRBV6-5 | TGTGCCAGCAGTCGGAGCGGGAACATCGATACGCAGTATTTT | CASSRSGNIDTQYF
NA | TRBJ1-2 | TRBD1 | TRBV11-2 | TGTGCCAGCAGCTTCAGTAGGACAGGAGGCGGCTACACCTTC | CASSFSRTGGGYTF
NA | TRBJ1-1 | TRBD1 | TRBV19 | TGTGCCAGTAGTATCCAGGGGGCGCGTACTGAAGCTTTCTTT | CASSIQGARTEAFF
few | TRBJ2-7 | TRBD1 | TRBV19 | TGTGCCAGTAGTATGGCTGGACAGGCCTACGAGCAGTACTTC | CASSMAGQAYEQYF
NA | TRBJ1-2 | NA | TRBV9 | TGTGCCAGCAGCATAGATGCCAGGGGCGGCAGCTACACCTTC | CASSIDARGGSYTF
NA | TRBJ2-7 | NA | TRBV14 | TGTGCCAGCAGCCAACGGACATATTCCTACGAGCAGTACTTC | CASSQRTYSYEQYF
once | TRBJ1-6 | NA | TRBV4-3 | TGCGCCAGCAGCCAGAGCTCCTATAATTCACCCCTCCACTTT | CASSQSSYNSPLHF
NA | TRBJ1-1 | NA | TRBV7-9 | TGTGCCAGCAGCTTAGGGACAGCCACTGAAGCTTTCTTT | CASSLGTATEAFF
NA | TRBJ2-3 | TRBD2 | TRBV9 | TGTGCCAGCAGCGGTACCGGGACTAGCAAAGATACGCAGTATTTT | CASSGTGTSKDTQYF
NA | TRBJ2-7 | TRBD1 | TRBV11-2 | TGTGCCAGCAGCCCGAGGGACAGGGGTGGCGAGCAGTACTTC | CASSPRDRGGEQYF
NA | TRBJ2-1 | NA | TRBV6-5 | TGTGCCAGCAGTCTGACGGACAGAGACAATGAGCAGTTCTTC | CASSLTDRDNEQFF
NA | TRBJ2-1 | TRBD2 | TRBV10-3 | TGTGCCATCAGGGAGTCTAGCGGGGTGAATGAGCAGTTCTTC | CAIRESSGVNEQFF